These 31 T cell receptor beta chains were sequenced from one sample in a study of blood T cell repertoires in COVID-19. Assay used: immunoSEQ multiplex PCR; TCRdb lists only in-frame clones, some missing. The repertoire includes 250,000 to 300,000 clones, roughly 89% of them detected once, and approximately 1.8% sits in the top ten. The source material was PBMCs or T cells enriched from blood (not recorded which). The source of these receptors is a woman aged 55-75 years who had recovered from COVID-19.

The chain is built from TRBV5-4 and TRBJ2-2; unclear D gene. Trimming stripped 1 base from V and 4 bases from J, with 5 bases between. This CDR3 comprises 13 residues. CDR1 is SGHNT, CDR2 YYREEE, per germline (reference sequence). In DNA, the CDR3 is TGTGCCAGCAGCTTGACTTTCACCGGGGAGCTGTTTTTT. Amino acid sequence: CASSLTFTGELFF. The variable domain in full, with the rest retrieved from reference TRBV5-4 and TRBJ2-2, is ETGVTQSPTHLIKTRGQQVTLRCSSQSGHNTVSWYQQALGQGPQFIFQYYREEENGRGNFPPRFSGLQFPNYSSELNVNALELDDSALYLCASSLTFTGELFFGEGSRLTVL.

This clone has more than one count but fewer than ten. The chain uses TRBV7-3 and TRBJ2-3, with D hard to call. CDR3 size: 11 residues. CDR1 is SGHTA and CDR2 is FQGTGA in the germline V gene. V dropped 7 bases and J dropped 5 bases, with 7 bases sitting between them. The CDR3 is CASTVGDTQYF. CDR3 bases: TGTGCCAGCACCGTCGGAGATACGCAGTATTTT.

The V gene is TRBV10-3, the J gene TRBJ2-3; 11 bases line up with TRBD2. Germline lookup yields CDR1 ENHRY and CDR2 SYGVKD. CDR3 length: 15 amino acids. Trimming took 5 bases from V and 5 from J; bases not matched to a gene: 6. CDR3 loop: CAISLTSGEVDTQYF. For the CDR3, the DNA is TGTGCCATCAGTTTGACTAGCGGGGAGGTAGATACGCAGTATTTT.

This chain joins TRBV5-4 and TRBJ1-3; D not certain. The CDR3 length is 14 residues. V was clipped by 0 bases and J by 0 bases, with 4 bases between them. From germline, CDR1 is SGHNT and CDR2 YYREEE (reference sequence). This CDR3 is CASSLGHSGNTIYF. The CDR3 DNA reads as TGTGCCAGCAGCTTGGGACACTCTGGAAACACCATATATTTT. Complete variable domain (other parts from reference TRBV5-4 and TRBJ1-3): ETGVTQSPTHLIKTRGQQVTLRCSSQSGHNTVSWYQQALGQGPQFIFQYYREEENGRGNFPPRFSGLQFPNYSSELNVNALELDDSALYLCASSLGHSGNTIYFGEGSWLTVV.

CDR3 sequence reads: CATSDPGRAGDTDTQYF. The CDR3 region has the DNA TGTGCCACCAGTGACCCAGGTAGAGCGGGGGACACAGATACGCAGTATTTT. The V gene is TRBV24-1, the J gene TRBJ2-3; 8 bases line up with TRBD2. Germline CDR1 and CDR2: KGHDR and SFDVKD. The V gene end was trimmed by 4 bases and the J gene end by 2 bases; junction bases not matched to a gene: 10. The CDR3 covers 17 residues.

The V and J genes are TRBV5-1 and TRBJ2-7; tentative D call: TRBD2 (5 bases). The CDR3 consists of 14 residues. Germline assignment: CDR1 SGHRS and CDR2 YFSETQ. Trimming left V 0 bases short and J 0 bases short, with 7 bases between. The CDR3, as DNA: TGCGCCAGCAGCTTGGAGGGAGCCTCCTACGAGCAGTACTTC. Translated: CASSLEGASYEQYF.

The V call is TRBV13, the J call TRBJ1-2; the match to TRBD1 covers 9 bases. Germline CDR1 reads PRHDT; CDR2 reads FYEKMQ (reference sequence). Germline trimming cut 5 bases from V and 8 bases from J; bases unmatched to any gene: 9. This CDR3 is 14 amino acids long. In nucleotides, the CDR3 is TGTGCCAGCAGCAGGGACAGGGCGTACGGAGGCTACACCTTC. It encodes CASSRDRAYGGYTF.

V gene TRBV7-6 combines with J gene TRBJ1-1; 7 positions match TRBD1. This CDR3 spans 14 amino acids. Germline V lookup: CDR1 SGHVS, CDR2 FNYEAQ. Trimming took 3 bases from V and 5 from J; bases not matched to a gene: 6. Here the CDR3 DNA reads TGTGCCAGCAGCTTTGAGGGGGCTGGGACTGAAGCTTTCTTT. Translating gives CASSFEGAGTEAFF.

As regards this clone: Different DNA sequences within this sample yield the same CDR3. The J gene is TRBJ1-3, the V gene TRBV6-5; tentatively, D is TRBD1 (6 bases). The length of the CDR3 is 13 residues. The V gene's germline CDR1 is MNHEY and CDR2 SVGAGI. The ends were cut back, 6 bases at V and 0 bases at J, with 6 bases in the middle. The CDR3 spells CASRTGSGNTIYF. CDR3 DNA: TGTGCCAGCAGGACAGGCTCTGGAAACACCATATATTTT.

This chain connects TRBV5-1 to TRBJ2-7; a weak D match, TRBD2 (5 bases). CDR1 is SGHRS and CDR2 is YFSETQ in the germline V gene. This CDR3 spans 14 amino acids. Trimming stripped 1 base from V and 6 bases from J, with 14 bases between. In DNA form, the CDR3 reads TGCGCCAGCAGCTTGAGTGCGGGTCCTCGCGAGCAGTACTTC. Its translation is CASSLSAGPREQYF.

This rearrangement joins TRBV11-2 to TRBJ1-5; D remains ambiguous. Trimming took off 3 bases at V and 5 bases at J, with 8 bases between the two ends. CDR1 is SGHAT and CDR2 is FQNNGV in the germline V gene. The CDR3 covers 13 residues. The CDR3 coding sequence is TGTGCCAGCAGCTTTCGACACGATCAGCCCCAGCATTTT. Its protein product is CASSFRHDQPQHF. The full variable domain, completed using reference TRBV11-2 and TRBJ1-5, is EAGVAQSPRYKIIEKRQSVAFWCNPISGHATLYWYQQILGQGPKLLIQFQNNGVVDDSQLPKDRFSAERLKGVDSTLKIQPAKLEDSAVYLCASSFRHDQPQHFGDGTRLSIL.

This chain joins TRBV6-5 and TRBJ2-1, with 9 bases fitting TRBD1. The V gene end was trimmed by 6 bases and the J gene end by 6 bases; junction bases not matched to a gene: 3. The CDR3 is 13 residues long. CDR1 is MNHEY, CDR2 SVGAGI, per germline. CDR3 loop: CASRATGGNEQFF. Here the CDR3 DNA reads TGTGCCAGCAGGGCGACAGGGGGCAATGAGCAGTTCTTC.

V and J are TRBV15 and TRBJ2-5; 7 bases fit TRBD2. The CDR3 consists of 15 residues. With 4 bases clipped from V and 4 bases from J, the junction kept 9 bases outside the gene matches. From germline, CDR1 is LNHNV and CDR2 YYDKDF (reference sequence). The CDR3 nucleotides are TGTGCCACCAGCACCTGGACTAGGGAGGCAGAGACCCAGTACTTC. Protein: CATSTWTREAETQYF. The full variable domain, its missing parts supplied by reference TRBV15 and TRBJ2-5, is DAMVIQNPRYQVTQFGKPVTLSCSQTLNHNVMYWYQQKSSQAPKLLFHYYDKDFNNEADTPDNFQSRRPNTSFCFLDIRSPGLGDTAMYLCATSTWTREAETQYFGPGTRLLVL.

The V gene is TRBV19, the J gene TRBJ2-2; 7 bases align to TRBD2. The trim removed 6 bases at V and 7 bases at J, leaving 11 bases unmatched. Germline-derived CDR1 and CDR2 are LNHDA and SQIVND (reference sequence). This CDR3 comprises 15 residues. CDR3 DNA sequence: TGTGCCAGTAGAGAAGTTGCGGGAGTTTTCGGGGAGCTGTTTTTT. This codes for CASREVAGVFGELFF.

The chain joins TRBV29-1 to TRBJ2-3, with a possible D match to TRBD2 (6 bases). In germline, CDR1 is SQVTM, CDR2 ANQGSEA. The CDR3 runs to 13 residues. The V end was cut by 5 bases, the J end by 4 bases, with 13 bases between. This CDR3 is CSVLAPSSDTQYF. The CDR3 nucleotides are TGCAGCGTTCTAGCGCCAAGCTCAGATACGCAGTATTTT.

This clone appeared a single time. The chain links TRBV12-3 or TRBV12-4 to TRBJ2-5, with D hard to call. This CDR3 region has 13 residues. V was trimmed by 2 bases and J by 3 bases, leaving 7 bases between them. CDR3 sequence reads: CASSLRSEETQYF. DNA of the CDR3: TGTGCCAGCAGTTTAAGGAGTGAAGAGACCCAGTACTTC.

In its sample, this clone was seen once. V is TRBV5-5 and J is TRBJ1-6, with 7 bases identical to TRBD1. CDR3 length equals 15 residues. Per the germline V gene, CDR1 is SGHKS and CDR2 is YYEKEE (reference sequence). V trimming: 3 bases; J trimming: 9 bases; junction bases outside the gene matches: 9. CDR3 residues: CASSSVTGSGSPLHF. The CDR3 DNA follows: TGTGCCAGCAGCTCAGTGACAGGGTCAGGTTCACCCCTCCACTTT.

The V gene is TRBV12-3 or TRBV12-4, the J gene TRBJ1-4; maybe TRBD1 (6 bases). V was cut by 6 bases and J by 5 bases, with 10 bases left in between. The CDR3 covers 13 residues. CDR3 nucleotides: TGTGCCAGCAGGGTGGGGGCCAATGAAAAACTGTTTTTT. Protein: CASRVGANEKLFF.

The J gene is TRBJ1-6, the V gene TRBV6-5, with D hard to call. This CDR3 is built from 14 residues. The germline V gene encodes CDR1 MNHEY and CDR2 SVGAGI. Trimming cost V 6 bases and J 7 bases, with 13 bases left between them. CDR3 sequence: CASRNTPGNSPLHF. CDR3 DNA sequence: TGTGCCAGCAGAAACACCCCGGGGAATTCACCCCTCCACTTT.

This chain connects TRBV6-5 to TRBJ2-3; perhaps TRBD1 as D (5 bases). Germline-derived CDR1 and CDR2 are MNHEY and SVGAGI. The CDR3 has 15 amino acids. V gave up 6 bases and J gave up 2 bases, with 15 bases separating them. CDR3 bases: TGTGCCAGCAGGAGGACCCAAGGGGTCACAGATACGCAGTATTTT. This codes for CASRRTQGVTDTQYF.

The V call is TRBV7-9, the J call TRBJ2-7; possibly TRBD2 for D (5 bases). This CDR3 has 13 amino acids. Germline CDR1 is SEHNR and CDR2 is FQNEAQ (reference sequence). Trimming took off 5 bases at V and 0 bases at J, with 8 bases between the two ends. In nucleotides, the CDR3 is TGTGCCAGCAGCCCCGGGGTCTCCTACGAGCAGTACTTC. Protein product: CASSPGVSYEQYF.

The chain carries TRBV29-1 and TRBJ1-3, with D tentatively TRBD1 (5 bases). CDR1 SQVTM and CDR2 ANQGSEA come from the germline V gene. The CDR3 sequence is 14 residues long. V lost 6 bases and J lost 0, with 12 bases in between. The DNA of the CDR3 is TGCAGCGTGTCTTCTAGGGGCTCTGGAAACACCATATATTTT. It specifies CSVSSRGSGNTIYF.

The J gene is TRBJ1-5, the V gene TRBV7-8, with D perhaps matching TRBD1 (5 bases). V lost 1 base and J 6 bases, leaving 7 bases between the germline ends. The CDR3 consists of 13 residues. Germline CDR1 is SGHVS and CDR2 is FQNEAQ. DNA for the CDR3: TGTGCCAGCAGCTTAGGCAGGGTTCAGCCCCAGCATTTT. Amino acid sequence: CASSLGRVQPQHF.

The chain employs TRBV12-3 or TRBV12-4 and TRBJ2-5, with D possibly being TRBD1 (5 bases). Trimming removed 6 bases at V and 3 bases at J, with 8 bases between. The CDR3 runs to 12 residues. The CDR3: CASSPTEETQYF. The DNA of the CDR3 is TGTGCCAGCAGCCCGACAGAAGAGACCCAGTACTTC.

This clone came up once. The genes are TRBV12-3 or TRBV12-4 and TRBJ1-2; D is ambiguous. Trimming took off 2 bases at V and 13 bases at J, with 11 bases between the two ends. The CDR3 runs to 11 residues. The CDR3 is CASSLFSASTF. CDR3 DNA: TGTGCCAGCAGTTTATTTAGCGCCAGCACCTTC.

V is TRBV5-4 and J is TRBJ2-5, with 10 bases aligning to TRBD2. Germline trimming cut 4 bases from V and 4 bases from J; bases unmatched to any gene: 7. CDR1 SGHNT and CDR2 YYREEE come from the germline V gene (reference sequence). This CDR3 comprises 15 residues. The CDR3 sequence: CASSLASGRPETQYF. The CDR3 coding sequence is TGTGCCAGCAGCCTTGCTAGCGGGAGACCAGAGACCCAGTACTTC.

CDR3 amino acids: CSVLKLAATTYEQYF. CDR3 sequence (DNA): TGCAGCGTCCTAAAACTAGCGGCGACAACCTACGAGCAGTACTTC. The rearrangement joins TRBV29-1 to TRBJ2-7, with TRBD2 matching over 8 bases. Germline lookup yields CDR1 SQVTM and CDR2 ANQGSEA. The CDR3 spans 15 residues. Trimming cost V 6 bases and J 2 bases; bases outside gene matches: 12.

The V and J genes are TRBV5-1 and TRBJ2-1; D gene uncertain. Trimming removed 2 bases at V and 10 bases at J, with 13 bases between. Germline values: CDR1 SGHRS, CDR2 YFSETQ. The CDR3 contains 13 residues. This CDR3 is CASSFSIAEEQFF. The DNA of the CDR3 is TGCGCCAGCAGCTTCTCAATAGCAGAAGAGCAGTTCTTC.

This sequence joins TRBV5-1 and TRBJ2-5; 8 positions agree with TRBD1. The CDR3 runs to 15 residues. Germline CDR1 reads SGHRS; CDR2 reads YFSETQ. J was trimmed by 5 bases and V by 2 bases; bases with no gene match: 8. CDR3 sequence: CASSLRGQDGETQYF. CDR3 nucleotide sequence: TGCGCCAGCAGCTTACGGGGACAGGATGGCGAGACCCAGTACTTC.

In regard to this clone: The sample carries other DNA sequences with the same CDR3. The rearrangement links TRBV28 to TRBJ2-1, with D uncertain. Between the trimmed V and J ends, which lost 1 base and 10 bases, there was a span of 5 bases. CDR1 and CDR2 from the germline V gene are MDHEN and SYDVKM. CDR3 length: 11 residues. The CDR3 DNA reads as TGTGCCAGCAGTTTATCCAGGGAGCAGTTCTTC. It yields the protein CASSLSREQFF.

V usage is TRBV9 and J usage is TRBJ2-7; 8 nucleotides align to TRBD2. Germline assignment: CDR1 SGDLS and CDR2 YYNGEE. The trim removed 3 bases at V and 3 bases at J, leaving 8 bases unmatched. The CDR3 runs to 15 residues. The CDR3 protein is CASSAYSGTSYEQYF. CDR3 coding DNA: TGTGCCAGCAGCGCGTACTCCGGGACTAGCTACGAGCAGTACTTC.